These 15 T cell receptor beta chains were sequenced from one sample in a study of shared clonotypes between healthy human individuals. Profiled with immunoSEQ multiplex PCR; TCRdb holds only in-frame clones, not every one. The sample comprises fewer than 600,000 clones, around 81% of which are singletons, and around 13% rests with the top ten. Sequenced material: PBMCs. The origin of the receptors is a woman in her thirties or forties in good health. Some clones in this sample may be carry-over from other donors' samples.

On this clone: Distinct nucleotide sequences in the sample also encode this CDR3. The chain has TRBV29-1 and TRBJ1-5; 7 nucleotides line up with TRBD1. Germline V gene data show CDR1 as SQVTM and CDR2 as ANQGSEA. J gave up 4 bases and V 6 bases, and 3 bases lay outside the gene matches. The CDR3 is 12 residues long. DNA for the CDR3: TGCAGCGTAGGACAGGCAAATCAGCCCCAGCATTTT. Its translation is CSVGQANQPQHF.

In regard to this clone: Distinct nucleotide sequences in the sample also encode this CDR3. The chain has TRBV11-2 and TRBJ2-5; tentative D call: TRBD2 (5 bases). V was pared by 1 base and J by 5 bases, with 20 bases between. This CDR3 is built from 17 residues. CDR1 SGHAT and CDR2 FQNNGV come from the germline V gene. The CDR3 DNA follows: TGTGCCAGCAGCTTAGGACCCGGGGTACGGCGAGGGGAGACCCAGTACTTC. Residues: CASSLGPGVRRGETQYF.

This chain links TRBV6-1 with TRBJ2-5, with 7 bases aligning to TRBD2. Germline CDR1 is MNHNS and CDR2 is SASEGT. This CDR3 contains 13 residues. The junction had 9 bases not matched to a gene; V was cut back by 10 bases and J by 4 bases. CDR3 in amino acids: CAISIAGAETQYF. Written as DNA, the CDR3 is TGTGCCATTTCTATAGCGGGCGCAGAGACCCAGTACTTC.

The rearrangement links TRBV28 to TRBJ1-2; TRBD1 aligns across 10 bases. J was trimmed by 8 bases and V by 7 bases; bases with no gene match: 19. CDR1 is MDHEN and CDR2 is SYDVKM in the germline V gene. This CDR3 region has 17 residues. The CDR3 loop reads CASTTTPTVGTGDGYTF. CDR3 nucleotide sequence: TGTGCCAGCACTACTACCCCCACCGTGGGGACAGGGGACGGCTACACCTTC.

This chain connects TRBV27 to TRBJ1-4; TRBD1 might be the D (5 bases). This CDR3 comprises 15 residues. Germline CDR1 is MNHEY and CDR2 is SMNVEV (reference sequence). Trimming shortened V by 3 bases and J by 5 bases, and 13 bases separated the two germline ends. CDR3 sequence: CASSFGGRENEKLFF. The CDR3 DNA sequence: TGTGCCAGCAGTTTTGGTGGCAGGGAAAATGAAAAACTGTTTTTT. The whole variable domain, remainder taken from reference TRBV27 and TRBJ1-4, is EAQVTQNPRYLITVTGKKLTVTCSQNMNHEYMSWYRQDPGLGLRQIYYSMNVEVTDKGDVPEGYKVSRKEKRNFPLILESPSPNQTSLYFCASSFGGRENEKLFFGSGTQLSVL.

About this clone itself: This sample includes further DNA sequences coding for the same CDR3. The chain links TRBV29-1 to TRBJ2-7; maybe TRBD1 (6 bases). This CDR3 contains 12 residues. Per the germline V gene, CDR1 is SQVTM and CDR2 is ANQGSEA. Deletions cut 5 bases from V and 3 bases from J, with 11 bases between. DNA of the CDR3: TGCAGCGTTCGGGACAACCACTACGAGCAGTACTTC. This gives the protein CSVRDNHYEQYF.

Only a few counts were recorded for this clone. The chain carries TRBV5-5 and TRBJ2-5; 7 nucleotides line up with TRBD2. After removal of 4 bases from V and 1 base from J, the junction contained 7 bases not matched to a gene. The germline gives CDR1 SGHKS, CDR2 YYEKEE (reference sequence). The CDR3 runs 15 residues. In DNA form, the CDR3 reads TGTGCCAGCAGCCCTAGGGACTACTCCCAAGAGACCCAGTACTTC. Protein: CASSPRDYSQETQYF.

In DNA form, the CDR3 reads TGTGCCAGCAGCCCGGGAGGCACAGATACGCAGTATTTT. Protein: CASSPGGTDTQYF. The chain combines TRBV7-7 with TRBJ2-3, with D perhaps TRBD2 (6 bases). The V end lost 5 bases, the J end lost 1 base, and 7 bases lay between the germline ends. Germline CDR1 is SSHAT and CDR2 is FNYEAQ (reference sequence). The CDR3 totals 13 residues.

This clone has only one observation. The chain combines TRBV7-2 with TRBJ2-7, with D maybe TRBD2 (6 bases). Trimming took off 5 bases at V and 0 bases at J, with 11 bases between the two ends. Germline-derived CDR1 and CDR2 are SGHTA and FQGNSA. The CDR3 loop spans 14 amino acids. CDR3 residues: CASSLREFSYEQYF. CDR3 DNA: TGTGCCAGCAGCCTCCGGGAGTTCTCCTACGAGCAGTACTTC.

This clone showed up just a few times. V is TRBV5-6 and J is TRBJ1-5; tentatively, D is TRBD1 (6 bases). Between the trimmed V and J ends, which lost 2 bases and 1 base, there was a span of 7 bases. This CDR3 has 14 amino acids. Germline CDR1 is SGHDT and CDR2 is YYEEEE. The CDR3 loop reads CASSFQGSNQPQHF. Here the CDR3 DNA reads TGTGCCAGCAGCTTCCAGGGGAGCAATCAGCCCCAGCATTTT.

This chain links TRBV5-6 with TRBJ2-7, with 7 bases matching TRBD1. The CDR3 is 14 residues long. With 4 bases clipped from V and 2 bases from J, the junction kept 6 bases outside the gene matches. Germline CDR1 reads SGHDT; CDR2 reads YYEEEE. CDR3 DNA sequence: TGTGCCAGCAGCCTCGGGACAGCCACCTACGAGCAGTACTTC. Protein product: CASSLGTATYEQYF.

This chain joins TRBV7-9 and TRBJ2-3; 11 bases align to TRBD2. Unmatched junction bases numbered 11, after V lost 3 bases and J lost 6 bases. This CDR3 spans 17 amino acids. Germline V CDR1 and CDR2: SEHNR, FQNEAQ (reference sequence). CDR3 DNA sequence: TGTGCCAGCAGCTTTCCCGGGGTAGCGGGAGGGCACGATACGCAGTATTTT. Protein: CASSFPGVAGGHDTQYF.

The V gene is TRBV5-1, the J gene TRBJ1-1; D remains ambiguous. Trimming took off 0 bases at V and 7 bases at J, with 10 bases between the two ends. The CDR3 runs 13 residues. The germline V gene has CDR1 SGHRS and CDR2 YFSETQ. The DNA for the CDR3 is TGCGCCAGCAGCTTGGCCGGCCGGGATGAAGCTTTCTTT. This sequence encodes CASSLAGRDEAFF.

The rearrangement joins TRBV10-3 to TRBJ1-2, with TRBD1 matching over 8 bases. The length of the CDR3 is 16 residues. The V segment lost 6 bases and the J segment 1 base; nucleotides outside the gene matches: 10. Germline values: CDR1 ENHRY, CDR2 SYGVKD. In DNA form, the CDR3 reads TGTGCCATCAGCGACCCCGGGACAGGCTTTAACTATGGCTACACCTTC. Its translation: CAISDPGTGFNYGYTF.

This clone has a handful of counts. The DNA of the CDR3 is TGCGCCAGCAGCCAAGGGACGGGGGTAGGGCTAGCGGGAGGCGTAACGCAGTATTTT. This sequence encodes CASSQGTGVGLAGGVTQYF. The V and J genes are TRBV4-1 and TRBJ2-3; 11 bases are shared with TRBD2. V dropped 1 base and J dropped 9; count of bases not matched to a gene: 18. The CDR3 contains 19 residues. From germline, CDR1 is MGHRA and CDR2 YSYEKL.